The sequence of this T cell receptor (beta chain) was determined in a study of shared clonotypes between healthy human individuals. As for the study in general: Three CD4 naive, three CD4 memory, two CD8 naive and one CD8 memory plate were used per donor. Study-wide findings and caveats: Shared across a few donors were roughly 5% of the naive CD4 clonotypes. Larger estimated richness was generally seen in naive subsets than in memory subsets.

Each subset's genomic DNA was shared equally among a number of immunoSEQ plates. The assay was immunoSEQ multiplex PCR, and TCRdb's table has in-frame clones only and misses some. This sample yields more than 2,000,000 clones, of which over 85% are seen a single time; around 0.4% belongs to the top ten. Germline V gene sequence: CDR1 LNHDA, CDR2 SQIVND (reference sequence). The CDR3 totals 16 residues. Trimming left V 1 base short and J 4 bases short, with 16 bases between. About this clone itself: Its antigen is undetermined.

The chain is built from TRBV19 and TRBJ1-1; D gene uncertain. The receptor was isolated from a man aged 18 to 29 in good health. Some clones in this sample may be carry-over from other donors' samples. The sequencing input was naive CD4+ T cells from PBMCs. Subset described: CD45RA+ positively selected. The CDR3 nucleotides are TGTGCCAGTAGTATAGCCCAAAAGGGCCGCGGCACTGAAGCTTTCTTT. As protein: CASSIAQKGRGTEAFF.